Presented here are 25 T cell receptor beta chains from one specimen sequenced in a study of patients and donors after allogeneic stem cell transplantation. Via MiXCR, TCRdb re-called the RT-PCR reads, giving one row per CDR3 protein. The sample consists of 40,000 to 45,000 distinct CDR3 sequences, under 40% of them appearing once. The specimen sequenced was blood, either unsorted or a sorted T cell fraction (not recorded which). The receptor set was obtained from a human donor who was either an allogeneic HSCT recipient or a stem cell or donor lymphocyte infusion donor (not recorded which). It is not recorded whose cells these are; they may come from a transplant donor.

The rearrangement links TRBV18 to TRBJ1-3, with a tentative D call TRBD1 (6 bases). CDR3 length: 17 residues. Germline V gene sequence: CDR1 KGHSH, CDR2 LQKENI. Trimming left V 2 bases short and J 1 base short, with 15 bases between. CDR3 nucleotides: TGTGCCAGCTCACCAAGGGAACACAGGGAGTCTGGAAACACCATATATTTT. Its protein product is CASSPREHRESGNTIYF.

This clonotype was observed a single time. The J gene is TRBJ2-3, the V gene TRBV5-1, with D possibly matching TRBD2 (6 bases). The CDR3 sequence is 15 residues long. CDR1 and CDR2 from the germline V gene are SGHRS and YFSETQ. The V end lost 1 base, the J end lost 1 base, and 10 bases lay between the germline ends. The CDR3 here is CASSLLAGRTDTQYF. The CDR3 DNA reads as TGCGCCAGCAGCTTGCTGGCGGGACGCACAGATACGCAGTATTTT.

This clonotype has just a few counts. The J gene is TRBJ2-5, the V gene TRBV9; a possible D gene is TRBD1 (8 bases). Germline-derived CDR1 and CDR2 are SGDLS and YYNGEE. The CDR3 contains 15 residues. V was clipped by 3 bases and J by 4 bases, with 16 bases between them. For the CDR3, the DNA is TGTGCCAGCAGCGAACAGGGGGGGATAGGAGAGACCCAGTACTTC. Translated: CASSEQGGIGETQYF.

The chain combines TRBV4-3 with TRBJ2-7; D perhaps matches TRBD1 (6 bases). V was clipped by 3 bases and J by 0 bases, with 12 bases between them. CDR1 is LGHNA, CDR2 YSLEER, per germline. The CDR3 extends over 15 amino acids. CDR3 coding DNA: TGCGCCAGCAGCCAGTACAGGGAATACTCCTACGAGCAGTACTTC. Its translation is CASSQYREYSYEQYF.

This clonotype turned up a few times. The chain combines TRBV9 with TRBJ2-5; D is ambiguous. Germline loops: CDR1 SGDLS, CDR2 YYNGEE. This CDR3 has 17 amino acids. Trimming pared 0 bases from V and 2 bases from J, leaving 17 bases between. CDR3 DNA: TGTGCCAGCAGCGTAGTTGCTGGGTCGGCGAGACAAGAGACCCAGTACTTC. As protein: CASSVVAGSARQETQYF. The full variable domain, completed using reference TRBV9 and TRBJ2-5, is DSGVTQTPKHLITATGQRVTLRCSPRSGDLSVYWYQQSLDQGLQFLIQYYNGEERAKGNILERFSAQQFPDLHSELNLSSLELGDSALYFCASSVVAGSARQETQYFGPGTRLLVL.

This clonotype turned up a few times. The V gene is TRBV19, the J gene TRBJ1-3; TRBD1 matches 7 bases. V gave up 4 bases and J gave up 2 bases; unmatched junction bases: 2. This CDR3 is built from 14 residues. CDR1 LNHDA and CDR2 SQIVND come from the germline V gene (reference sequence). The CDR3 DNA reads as TGTGCCAGTAGTACACAGGGGCCTGGAAACACCATATATTTT. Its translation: CASSTQGPGNTIYF.

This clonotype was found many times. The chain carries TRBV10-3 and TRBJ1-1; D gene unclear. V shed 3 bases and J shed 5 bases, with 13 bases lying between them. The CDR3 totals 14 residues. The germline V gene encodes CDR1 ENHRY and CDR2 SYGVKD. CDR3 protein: CAISENMLGTEAFF. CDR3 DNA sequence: TGTGCCATCAGTGAAAACATGTTGGGGACTGAAGCTTTCTTT.

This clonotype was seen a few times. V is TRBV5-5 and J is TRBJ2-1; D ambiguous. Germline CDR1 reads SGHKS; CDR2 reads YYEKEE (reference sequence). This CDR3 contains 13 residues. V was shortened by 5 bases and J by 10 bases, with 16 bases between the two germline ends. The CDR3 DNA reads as TGTGCCAGCAGTTACGACCCATCCCGGGAGCAGTTCTTC. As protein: CASSYDPSREQFF.

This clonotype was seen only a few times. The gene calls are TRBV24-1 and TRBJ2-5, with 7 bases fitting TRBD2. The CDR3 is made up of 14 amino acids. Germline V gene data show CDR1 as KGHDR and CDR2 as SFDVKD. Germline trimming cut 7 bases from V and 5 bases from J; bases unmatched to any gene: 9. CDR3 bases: TGTGCCACCAGCTATCTAGCGGTCGGGGAGACCCAGTACTTC. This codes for CATSYLAVGETQYF.

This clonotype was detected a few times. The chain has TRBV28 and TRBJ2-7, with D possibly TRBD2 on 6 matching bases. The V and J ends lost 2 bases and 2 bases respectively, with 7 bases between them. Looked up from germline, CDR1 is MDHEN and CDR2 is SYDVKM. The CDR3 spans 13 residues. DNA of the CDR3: TGTGCCAGCAGTTTAGGACTAACCTACGAGCAGTACTTC. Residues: CASSLGLTYEQYF.

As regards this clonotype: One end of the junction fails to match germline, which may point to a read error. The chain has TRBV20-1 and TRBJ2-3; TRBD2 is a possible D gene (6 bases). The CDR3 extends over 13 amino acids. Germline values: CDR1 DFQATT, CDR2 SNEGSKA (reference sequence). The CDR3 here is CSAREGAGTSWNF. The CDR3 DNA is TGCAGTGCTAGAGAGGGCGCAGGCACTAGCTGGAATTTT.

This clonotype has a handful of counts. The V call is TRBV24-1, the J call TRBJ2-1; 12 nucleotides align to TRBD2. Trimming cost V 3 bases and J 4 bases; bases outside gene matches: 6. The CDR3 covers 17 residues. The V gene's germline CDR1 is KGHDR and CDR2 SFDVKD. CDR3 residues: CATSDTVGLAGYNEQFF. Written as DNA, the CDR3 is TGTGCCACCAGTGATACCGTGGGACTAGCGGGTTACAATGAGCAGTTCTTC.

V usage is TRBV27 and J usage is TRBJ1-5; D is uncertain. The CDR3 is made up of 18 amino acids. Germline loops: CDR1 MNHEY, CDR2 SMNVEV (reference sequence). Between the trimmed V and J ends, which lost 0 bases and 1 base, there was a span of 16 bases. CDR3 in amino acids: CASSLSRADSWSNQPQHF. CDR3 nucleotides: TGTGCCAGCAGTTTATCTCGGGCAGACTCATGGAGCAATCAGCCCCAGCATTTT.

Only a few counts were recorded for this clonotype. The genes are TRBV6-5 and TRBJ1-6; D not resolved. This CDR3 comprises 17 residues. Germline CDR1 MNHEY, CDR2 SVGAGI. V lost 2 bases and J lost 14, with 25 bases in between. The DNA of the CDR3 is TGTGCCAGCAGTTACAGAGAACGGGCCAGCCTACTTTATGCCCTCCACTTT. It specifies CASSYRERASLLYALHF.

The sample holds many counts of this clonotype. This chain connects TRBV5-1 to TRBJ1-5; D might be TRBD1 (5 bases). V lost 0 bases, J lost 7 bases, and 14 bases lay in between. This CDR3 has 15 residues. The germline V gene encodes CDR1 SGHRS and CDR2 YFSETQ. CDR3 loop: CASSLAGATAQPQHF. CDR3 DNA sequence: TGCGCCAGCAGCTTGGCCGGGGCGACGGCCCAGCCCCAGCATTTT.

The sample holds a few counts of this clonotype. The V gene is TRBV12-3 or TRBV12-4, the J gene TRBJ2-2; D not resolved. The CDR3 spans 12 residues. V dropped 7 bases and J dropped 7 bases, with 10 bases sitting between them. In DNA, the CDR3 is TGTGCCAGCACCCGCGCCTTCGGGGAGCTGTTTTTT. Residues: CASTRAFGELFF.

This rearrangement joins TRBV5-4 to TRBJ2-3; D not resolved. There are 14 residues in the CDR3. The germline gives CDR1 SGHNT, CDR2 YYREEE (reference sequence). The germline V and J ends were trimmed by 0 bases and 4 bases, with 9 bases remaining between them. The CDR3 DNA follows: TGTGCCAGCAGCTTGGAAGCTATCCCAGATACGCAGTATTTT. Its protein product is CASSLEAIPDTQYF.

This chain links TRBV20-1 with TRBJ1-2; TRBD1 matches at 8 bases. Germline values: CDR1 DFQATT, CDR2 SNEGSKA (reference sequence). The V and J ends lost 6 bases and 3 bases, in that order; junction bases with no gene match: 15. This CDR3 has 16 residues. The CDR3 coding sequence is TGCAGTGCCATTTCGGGACAGGCGTTTATTTACTATGGCTACACCTTC. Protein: CSAISGQAFIYYGYTF.

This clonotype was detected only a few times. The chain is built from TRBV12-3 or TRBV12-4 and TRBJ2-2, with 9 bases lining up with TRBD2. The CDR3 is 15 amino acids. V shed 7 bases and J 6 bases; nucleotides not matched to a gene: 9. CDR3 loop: CASILGLAFPGELFF. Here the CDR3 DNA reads TGTGCCAGCATCCTGGGACTAGCATTTCCCGGGGAGCTGTTTTTT.

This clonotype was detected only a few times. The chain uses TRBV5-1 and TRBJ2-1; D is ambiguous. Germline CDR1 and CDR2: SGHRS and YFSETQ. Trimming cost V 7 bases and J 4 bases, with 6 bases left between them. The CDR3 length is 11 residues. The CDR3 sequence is CASSSYNEQFF. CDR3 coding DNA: TGCGCCAGCTCCTCGTACAATGAGCAGTTCTTC.

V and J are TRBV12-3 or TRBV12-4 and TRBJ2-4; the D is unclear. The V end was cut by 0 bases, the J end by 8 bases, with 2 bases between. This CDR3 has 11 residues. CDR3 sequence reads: CASSLAHIQYF. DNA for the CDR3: TGTGCCAGCAGTTTAGCCCACATTCAGTACTTC.

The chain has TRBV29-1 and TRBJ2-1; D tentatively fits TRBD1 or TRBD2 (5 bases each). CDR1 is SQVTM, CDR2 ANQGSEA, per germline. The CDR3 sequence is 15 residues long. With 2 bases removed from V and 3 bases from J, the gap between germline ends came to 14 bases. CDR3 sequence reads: CSVEQGGGFYNEQFF. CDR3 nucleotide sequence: TGCAGCGTTGAACAGGGTGGCGGGTTCTACAATGAGCAGTTCTTC.

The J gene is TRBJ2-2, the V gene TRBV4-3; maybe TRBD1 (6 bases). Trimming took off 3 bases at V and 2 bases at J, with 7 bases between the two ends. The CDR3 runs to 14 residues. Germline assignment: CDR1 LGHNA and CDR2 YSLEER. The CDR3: CASSQDSNTGELFF. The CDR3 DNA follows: TGCGCCAGCAGCCAGGACAGTAACACCGGGGAGCTGTTTTTT.

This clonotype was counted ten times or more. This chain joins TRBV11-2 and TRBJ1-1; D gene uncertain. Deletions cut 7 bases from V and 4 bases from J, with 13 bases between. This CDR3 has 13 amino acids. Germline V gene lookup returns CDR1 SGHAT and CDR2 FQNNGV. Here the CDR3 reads CASMTPESTEAFF. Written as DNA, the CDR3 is TGTGCCAGCATGACACCTGAGAGCACTGAAGCTTTCTTT.

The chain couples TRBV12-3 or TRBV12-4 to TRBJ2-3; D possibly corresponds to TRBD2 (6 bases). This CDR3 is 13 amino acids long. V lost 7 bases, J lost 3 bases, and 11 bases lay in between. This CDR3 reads CASIAGSTDTQYF. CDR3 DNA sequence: TGTGCCAGCATCGCGGGAAGTACAGATACGCAGTATTTT.